The 7 T cell receptor beta chains listed next were all sequenced from one sample in a study of cytomegalovirus exposure and HLA in healthy donors. Generated by immunoSEQ multiplex PCR, the TCRdb table keeps only in-frame clones and is missing some. The sample includes 95,000 to 120,000 clones, around 85% of them seen just once. The sequenced sample was PBMCs. The receptors were sampled from a woman aged 18-29 years in good health and CMV-seronegative.

V gene TRBV7-9 combines with J gene TRBJ2-7; 7 nucleotides align to TRBD2. With V trimmed by 5 bases and J by 1 base, 11 bases remained unmatched. Per germline, CDR1 SEHNR and CDR2 FQNEAQ (reference sequence). The CDR3 length is 16 residues. CDR3 protein: CASSPGGWARSYEQYF. Written as DNA, the CDR3 is TGTGCCAGCAGCCCCGGGGGGTGGGCTCGGTCCTACGAGCAGTACTTC.

CDR3 amino acids: CASSRTDKLNTEAFF. CDR3 sequence (DNA): TGCGCCAGCAGCCGAACAGACAAATTGAACACTGAAGCTTTCTTT. The chain links TRBV5-1 to TRBJ1-1; the D is unclear. Trimming took off 4 bases at V and 0 bases at J, with 13 bases between the two ends. The CDR3 consists of 15 residues. Looked up from germline, CDR1 is SGHRS and CDR2 is YFSETQ.

V is TRBV7-6 and J is TRBJ1-1; 10 bases fit TRBD1. Germline CDR1 is SGHVS and CDR2 is FNYEAQ. The CDR3 runs to 14 residues. V trimming: 5 bases; J trimming: 5 bases; junction bases outside the gene matches: 5. The CDR3 nucleotides read TGTGCCAGCAGCACGACAGGGGGCGGGACTGAAGCTTTCTTT. Its translation: CASSTTGGGTEAFF.

The rearrangement joins TRBV7-9 to TRBJ2-2, with 9 bases aligning to TRBD1. The V gene's germline CDR1 is SEHNR and CDR2 FQNEAQ (reference sequence). The trim removed 3 bases at V and 5 bases at J, leaving 10 bases unmatched. This CDR3 comprises 17 residues. The CDR3 DNA follows: TGTGCCAGCAGCTTTGGTCGGGGACAGGGCCGTACCGGGGAGCTGTTTTTT. It codes for CASSFGRGQGRTGELFF. The full variable domain, rest sourced from reference TRBV7-9 and TRBJ2-2, is DTGVSQNPRHKITKRGQNVTFRCDPISEHNRLYWYRQTLGQGPEFLTYFQNEAQLEKSRLLSDRFSAERPKGSFSTLEIQRTEQGDSAMYLCASSFGRGQGRTGELFFGEGSRLTVL.

The table lists this clone with a count of one. The gene calls are TRBV30 and TRBJ1-2; D is ambiguous. The CDR3 is 14 residues long. V was clipped by 2 bases and J by 3 bases, with 13 bases between them. Per the germline V gene, CDR1 is GTSNPN and CDR2 is SVGIG (reference sequence). The CDR3 region has the DNA TGTGCCTGGAGTCGAGAAAACCCCGACTATGGCTACACCTTC. Protein sequence: CAWSRENPDYGYTF.

This chain links TRBV9 with TRBJ2-7; the match to TRBD2 covers 7 bases. V lost 2 bases, J lost 5 bases, and 1 base stayed unmatched. Germline CDR1 and CDR2: SGDLS and YYNGEE. The CDR3 totals 12 residues. CDR3: CASSVSGDEQYF. Here the CDR3 DNA reads TGTGCCAGCAGCGTCAGCGGGGACGAGCAGTACTTC.

This clone was picked up a small number of times. The chain joins TRBV19 to TRBJ2-7, with 9 bases identical to TRBD1. This CDR3 spans 18 amino acids. CDR1 and CDR2 from the germline V gene are LNHDA and SQIVND (reference sequence). V was pared by 1 base and J by 3 bases, with 13 bases of the junction left unmatched. CDR3 sequence (DNA): TGTGCCAGTAGTATAGTAGGGACAGGGTCGACAGTTGGCTACGAGCAGTACTTC. Its translation: CASSIVGTGSTVGYEQYF. Full variable domain (outside the CDR3, taken from reference TRBV19 and TRBJ2-7): DGGITQSPKYLFRKEGQNVTLSCEQNLNHDAMYWYRQDPGQGLRLIYYSQIVNDFQKGDIAEGYSVSREKKESFPLTVTSAQKNPTAFYLCASSIVGTGSTVGYEQYFGPGTRLTVT.